This record concerns one T cell receptor (beta chain) sequence. Data came from immunoSEQ multiplex PCR; TCRdb stores just in-frame clones and leaves some out. The profile covers 120,000 or so clones, with roughly nine tenths appearing a single time and approximately 1.1% taken by the ten largest. The sample belongs to a study of cytomegalovirus exposure and HLA in healthy donors. CDR3 size: 13 residues. The V gene end was trimmed by 3 bases and the J gene end by 1 base; junction bases not matched to a gene: 1. The germline CDR1 and CDR2 sequences are SQVTM and ANQGSEA. Source material: PBMCs. The V call is TRBV29-1, the J call TRBJ2-5, with 8 bases matching TRBD2. This clonotype originated in a woman aged 18-29 years in good health and CMV-seronegative. For the CDR3, the DNA is TGCAGCGTTGAGCGGGAGGTCCAAGAGACCCAGTACTTC. Encoded protein: CSVEREVQETQYF.